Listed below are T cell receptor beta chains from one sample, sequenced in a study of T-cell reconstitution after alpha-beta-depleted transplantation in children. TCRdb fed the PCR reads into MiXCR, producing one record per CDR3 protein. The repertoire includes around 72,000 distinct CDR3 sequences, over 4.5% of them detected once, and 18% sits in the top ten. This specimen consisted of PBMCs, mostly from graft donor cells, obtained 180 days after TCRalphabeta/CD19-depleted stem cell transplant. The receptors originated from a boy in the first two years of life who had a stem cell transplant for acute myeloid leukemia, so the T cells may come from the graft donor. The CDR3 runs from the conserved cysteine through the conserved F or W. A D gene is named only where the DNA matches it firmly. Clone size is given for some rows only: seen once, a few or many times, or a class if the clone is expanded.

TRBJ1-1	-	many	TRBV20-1	CSAASDLTEAFF	TGCAGTGCTGCCTCCGACCTCACTGAAGCTTTCTTT
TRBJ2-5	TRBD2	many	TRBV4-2	CASSLLAGGSETQYF	TGTGCCAGCAGCCTACTAGCGGGGGGTAGCGAGACCCAGTACTTC
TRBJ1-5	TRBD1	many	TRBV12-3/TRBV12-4	CASSILQGRNQPQHF	TGTGCCAGCAGCATACTACAGGGGAGGAATCAGCCCCAGCATTTT
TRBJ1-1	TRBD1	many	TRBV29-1	CSVGNRGRGPEAFF	TGCAGCGTCGGTAACAGGGGGCGCGGCCCTGAAGCTTTCTTT
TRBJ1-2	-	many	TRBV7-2	CASSLGGLDGYTF	TGTGCCAGCAGCTTAGGAGGGCTAGATGGCTACACCTTC
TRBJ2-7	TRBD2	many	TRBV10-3	CAISEAGYEQYF	TGTGCCATCAGTGAAGCGGGGTACGAGCAGTACTTC
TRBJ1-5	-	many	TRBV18	CASSPSRNQPQHF	TGTGCCAGCTCACCGTCCAGAAATCAGCCCCAGCATTTT
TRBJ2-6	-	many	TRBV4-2	CASSQGMGSGANVLTF	TGTGCCAGCAGCCAAGGAATGGGGTCTGGGGCCAACGTCCTGACTTTC
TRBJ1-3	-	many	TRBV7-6	CASSLSERGGNTIYF	TGTGCCAGCAGCTTATCCGAGCGGGGTGGAAACACCATATATTTT
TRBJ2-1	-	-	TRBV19	CASSIEASQFF	TGTGCCAGTAGTATAGAAGCTTCACAGTTCTTC
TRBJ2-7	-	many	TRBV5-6	CASSYQSIYEQYF	TGTGCCAGCAGCTACCAGTCGATCTACGAGCAGTACTTC
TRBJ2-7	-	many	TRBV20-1	CSARDTYEQYF	TGCAGTGCTAGGGACACCTACGAGCAGTACTTC
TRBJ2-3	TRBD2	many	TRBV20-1	CSARAGVTDTQYF	TGCAGTGCTCGAGCGGGGGTCACAGATACGCAGTATTTT
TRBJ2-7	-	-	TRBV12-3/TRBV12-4	CASSLGPSYEQYF	TGTGCCAGCAGTTTGGGGCCCTCCTACGAGCAGTACTTC
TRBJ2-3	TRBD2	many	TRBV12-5	CASGVAGARTDTQYF	TGTGCTAGTGGGGTAGCGGGGGCCCGCACAGATACGCAGTATTTT
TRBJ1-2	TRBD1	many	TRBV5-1	CASSFSGQGADGYTF	TGCGCCAGCAGCTTCTCGGGACAGGGGGCTGATGGCTACACCTTC
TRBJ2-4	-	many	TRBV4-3	CASSQDPWGIQYF	TGCGCCAGCAGCCAAGACCCTTGGGGCATTCAGTACTTC
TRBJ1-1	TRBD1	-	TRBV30	CAWSATWDRTEAFF	TGCGCCTGGAGTGCAACCTGGGACAGGACTGAAGCTTTCTTT
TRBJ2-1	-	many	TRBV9	CASSEKVSGFPYNEQFF	TGTGCCAGCAGCGAGAAGGTTTCGGGATTTCCCTACAATGAGCAGTTCTTC
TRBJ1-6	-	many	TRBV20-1	CSARAGRHSPLHF	TGCAGTGCTAGAGCAGGGAGACACTCACCCCTCCACTTT
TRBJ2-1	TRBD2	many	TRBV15	CATSRDRGVIVEQFF	TGTGCCACCAGCAGAGACCGGGGGGTGATAGTTGAGCAGTTCTTC
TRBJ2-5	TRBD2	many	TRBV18	CASSPLAGVPSGETQYF	TGTGCCAGCTCACCCCTAGCGGGGGTACCCTCCGGTGAGACCCAGTACTTC
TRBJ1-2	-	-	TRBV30	CACGSAATANYGYTF	TGTGCCTGTGGATCCGCCGCGACAGCTAACTATGGCTACACCTTC
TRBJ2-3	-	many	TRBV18	CASSRVIGLGGEATDTQYF	TGTGCCAGCTCACGAGTCATAGGCCTGGGTGGTGAGGCCACAGATACGCAGTATTTT